The present T cell receptor beta chain was sequenced within a study of molecular identifiers for immune sequencing clone quantification. The table lists this clonotype with many counts. From germline, CDR1 is ENHRY and CDR2 SYGVKD. This CDR3 is built from 16 residues. V lost 0 bases and J lost 1; bases outside the gene matches: 1. MiXCR, run by TCRdb on the PCR reads, gives a single entry per CDR3 protein. The table shows about 40,000 distinct CDR3 sequences, with about a quarter occurring only once. The receptor's source is a human donor in good health. Some libraries in this study had Jurkat cell RNA spiked in. The sequencing sample was made of naive CD8+ T cells from blood, with Jurkat cell RNA spiked in. Subset in this sample: FACS-sorted CD8+CD4-CCR7+CD45RA+ naive T cells. The chain is built from TRBV10-3 and TRBJ2-5, with TRBD2 identical over 11 bases. This chain's CDR3 is CAISESGLAGQETQYF. The CDR3 DNA is TGTGCCATCAGTGAGTCTGGACTAGCGGGCCAAGAGACCCAGTACTTC.